This TCR beta chain was identified during a study of OX40 agonist ivuxolimab in advanced cancers. The study in broad terms: Ivuxolimab was an agonistic, fully human IgG2 monoclonal antibody directed against OX40 (CD134), a costimulatory receptor. Intravenous ivuxolimab was administered to patients every 2 weeks at six dose levels: 0.01, 0.1, 0.3, 1.5, 3 and 10 mg/kg. Of the roughly 54 patients in dose escalation, 19 had hepatocellular carcinoma, about 15 had melanoma, 9 had renal cell carcinoma and 9 had head and neck cancer. In the dose-escalation cohort, 82.7% of patients were male, and the mean age was approximately 55 years, with a range of roughly 23 to 85. Patients were allowed to have had prior anti-PD-1, anti-PD-L1 or anti-CTLA-4 therapy, and 30% to 40% of the dose-escalation patients had previously received checkpoint inhibitors. Partial responses were achieved by three dose-escalation patients, of whom one had hepatocellular carcinoma and two had cutaneous melanoma. Peripheral TCRbeta sequencing aimed to test whether ivuxolimab altered TCR sequence diversity and caused clonal T-cell expansion. The paper covers the monotherapy dose-escalation part of the phase I ivuxolimab trial, which included N ≈ 57 patients.

Patients with autoimmune disease history or receiving systemic immunosuppression were excluded from the trial. Peripheral blood for TCR sequencing was collected from all dose cohorts at baseline, on cycle 4 day 1, and on cycle 7 day 1. Samples came from an open-label, multicenter, first-in-human phase I dose-escalation trial of ivuxolimab. The trial enrolled adults with locally advanced or metastatic head and neck squamous cell, hepatocellular, melanoma or renal cell carcinoma. Before TCR sequencing, CD4+ T cells and CD8+ T cells were sorted from peripheral blood as separate populations. The germline V gene encodes CDR1 WSHSY and CDR2 SAAADI. Trimming takes 0 bases from V and 4 bases from J, and the germline ends sit 7 bases apart. The CDR3 holds 13 amino acids from the cysteine to the phenylalanine. Only the CDR3 DNA is retained, 39 bases long and in frame from the first base. Points on this clone: Its cognate antigen has yet to be identified. Per-nucleotide qualities are absent, and no much larger clonotype sits a single base away.

For sequencing of the TCRbeta CDR3 region, genomic DNA was extracted from the sorted cells. TCRbeta CDR3 regions were sequenced using the immunoSEQ Assay. TCRdb provides this immuneACCESS table in a form limited to in-frame rearrangements. Some clones are lacking; in checked studies, under half of them reflect an unresolved V gene, and why the rest are absent is not known. Recorded for this sample are about 64,000 clones; approximately 79% of them occurred a single time. The ten top clones hold roughly 2.1% of the sample. General findings and caveats noted by the study authors: Low levels of normalized T-cell clonal expansion were also seen in some nonresponding patients. At doses of 0.1 to 3.0 mg/kg, clonal expansion of both CD4+ and CD8+ blood T cells was observed from baseline to week 6. On average, CD8+ T cells showed more expanded clones than CD4+ T cells after ivuxolimab. Antigen specificity was not determined for the clonally expanded peripheral T cells. In the 0.1-3.0 mg/kg groups, partial responders had among the lowest normalized peripheral clonal expansion, particularly in CD8+ T cells.

The clonotype comes from an adult with an advanced solid tumor such as melanoma, head and neck, liver or kidney cancer. This specimen consisted of CD4+ or CD8+ T cells sorted from blood, obtained in a trial of the OX40 agonist ivuxolimab. The V and J segments used are TRBV10-2 and TRBJ2-7; TRBD2 is a weak D gene call, 6 bases matching. CDR3 region: CASSESGSYEQYF. At the DNA level, the sequence is TGCGCCAGCAGTGAGTCCGGGAGTTACGAGCAGTACTTC.